This is a list of T cell receptor beta chains from one sample in a study of blood T cells in healthy people across ages. TCRdb re-analysed the 5' RACE reads in MiXCR, keeping a single row per CDR3 protein. The sample includes approximately 820,000 distinct CDR3 sequences, more than 40% of them seen just once. Sequences were obtained from blood. The receptors stem from a man aged 55 to 70 in good health. Both conserved end residues are part of each CDR3. The order of the fields is J gene, clone size, CDR3 length, V gene, CDR3 protein. Clone sizes are given selectively: once, few, many, or a class where the clone is expanded.

>TRBJ2-1|few|15|TRBV12-3/TRBV12-4
CASSFSGGARNEQFF
>TRBJ1-2|.|13|TRBV3-1
CASSQVPQNGYTF
>TRBJ2-3|few|15|TRBV5-1
CASSYGTSEGDTQYF
>TRBJ1-5|.|16|TRBV6-6
CASSYPGGMRYQPQHF
>TRBJ2-3|.|18|TRBV10-2
CASSLTSGGPSSTDTQYF
>TRBJ2-7|few|13|TRBV20-1
CSAPRTGEYEQYF
>TRBJ2-7|many|14|TRBV5-1
CASSIQTDSYEQYF
>TRBJ2-2|.|14|TRBV9
CASSPRSNTGELFF
>TRBJ2-7|once|13|TRBV7-2
CASSLVFGNEQYF
>TRBJ2-1|few|12|TRBV24-1
CATIDRNNEQFF
>TRBJ2-3|.|15|TRBV30
CAWSEGQISTDTQYF
>TRBJ1-1|once|11|TRBV6-1
CASRRGTGAFF
>TRBJ2-7|.|16|TRBV5-1
CASSSALEFVLNEQYF
>TRBJ2-1|.|18|TRBV6-5
CVSSYSKYPAGSYNEQFF
>.|.|13|TRBV30
CAWSVRLPNEQYF
>TRBJ2-2|.|13|TRBV10-3
CASMTSRTGELFF
>TRBJ2-1|.|19|TRBV6-2/TRBV6-3
CASSPSTGTSGATYNEQFF
>TRBJ1-3|.|13|TRBV2
CATYGGDRNTIYF
>.|few|11|TRBV2
CASSEDSEQYF
>TRBJ1-2|.|14|TRBV5-1
CASSYTPGIDGYTF
>.|.|13|TRBV6-1
CASTLGSYNEQYF
>TRBJ2-5|.|14|TRBV4-1
CASSLGPGVSEQYF
>.|.|15|TRBV5-6
CASSSRQVWAYEQFF
>TRBJ2-5|few|15|TRBV4-1
CASSHGLAGQETQYF
>.|.|14|TRBV20-1
CSCRGSGHPYEQYF
>TRBJ2-7|few|14|TRBV6-2/TRBV6-3
CASSRAGAHAEQYF
>TRBJ2-6|.|18|TRBV27
CASSSPRVALSGANVLTF
>TRBJ2-2|once|15|TRBV9
CASSVAPRSGGELFF
>TRBJ2-5|few|14|TRBV5-1
CASSQSSGPETQYF
>TRBJ1-6|few|15|TRBV5-4
CASSLGQGLNSPLHF
>TRBJ2-1|few|13|TRBV10-3
CAISESGDGEQFF
>TRBJ2-5|few|13|TRBV2
CASSDQGFETQYF
>TRBJ2-3|.|17|TRBV6-1
CASSERRAGLGPDTQYF
>TRBJ1-2|.|10|TRBV7-9
CASSSDGYTF
>TRBJ2-7|.|15|TRBV6-5
CASSLPASLVYEQYF
>TRBJ2-5|many|14|TRBV20-1
CSASPIGGLETQYF
>TRBJ1-5|few|16|TRBV20-1
CSVLGLPGVGNQPQHF
>TRBJ2-7|.|15|TRBV28
CASLRGGGAGDEQYF
>TRBJ2-7|few|14|TRBV15
CATSTWTGYYEQYF
>TRBJ2-7|.|15|TRBV7-2
CASSRLAGGSYEQYF
>TRBJ2-3|.|17|TRBV6-5
CASSYSLRGVSRDTQYF
>TRBJ2-3|.|14|TRBV27
CASSSSRARDTQYF
>TRBJ2-7|.|17|TRBV6-1
CASRHMGQGPSTVEQYF
>TRBJ2-7|.|16|TRBV9
CASSPRTGRGNYEQYF
>TRBJ2-2|.|16|TRBV7-6
CASSPRLAGPTGELFF
>TRBJ1-1|.|17|TRBV5-1
CASSLGGRGNENTEAFF